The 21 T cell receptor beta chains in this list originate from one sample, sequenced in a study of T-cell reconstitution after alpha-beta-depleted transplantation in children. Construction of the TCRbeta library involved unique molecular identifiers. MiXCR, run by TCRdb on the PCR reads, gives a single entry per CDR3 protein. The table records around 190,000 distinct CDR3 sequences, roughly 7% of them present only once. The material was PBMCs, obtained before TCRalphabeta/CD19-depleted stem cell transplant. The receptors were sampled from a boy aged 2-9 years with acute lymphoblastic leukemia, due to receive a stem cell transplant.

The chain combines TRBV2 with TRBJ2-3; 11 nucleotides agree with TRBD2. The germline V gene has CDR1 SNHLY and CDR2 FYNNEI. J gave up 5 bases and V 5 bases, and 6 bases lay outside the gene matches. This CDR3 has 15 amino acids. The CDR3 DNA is TGTGCCAGCAGTCCCTTACTAGCGGGAGTAGATACGCAGTATTTT. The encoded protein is CASSPLLAGVDTQYF.

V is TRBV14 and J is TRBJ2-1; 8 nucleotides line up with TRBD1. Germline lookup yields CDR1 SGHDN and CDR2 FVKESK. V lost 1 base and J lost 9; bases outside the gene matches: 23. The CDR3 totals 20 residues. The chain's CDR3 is CASSQVTLLTTGAYIGEQFF. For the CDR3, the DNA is TGTGCCAGCAGCCAAGTGACCCTGCTGACGACAGGGGCTTATATCGGTGAGCAGTTCTTC.

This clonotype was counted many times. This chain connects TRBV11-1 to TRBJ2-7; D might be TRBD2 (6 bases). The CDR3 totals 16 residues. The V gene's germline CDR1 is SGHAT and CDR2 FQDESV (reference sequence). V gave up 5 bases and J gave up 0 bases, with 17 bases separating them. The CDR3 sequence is CASSPLWGGDSYEQYF. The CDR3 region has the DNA TGTGCCAGCAGCCCCCTATGGGGCGGGGACTCCTACGAGCAGTACTTC.

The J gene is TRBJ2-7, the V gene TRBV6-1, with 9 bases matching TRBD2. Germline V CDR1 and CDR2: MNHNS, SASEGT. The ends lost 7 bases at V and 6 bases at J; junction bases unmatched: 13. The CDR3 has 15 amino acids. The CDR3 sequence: CASTTGAGGRVEQYF. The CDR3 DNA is TGTGCCAGCACCACGGGTGCGGGGGGGCGGGTCGAGCAGTACTTC.

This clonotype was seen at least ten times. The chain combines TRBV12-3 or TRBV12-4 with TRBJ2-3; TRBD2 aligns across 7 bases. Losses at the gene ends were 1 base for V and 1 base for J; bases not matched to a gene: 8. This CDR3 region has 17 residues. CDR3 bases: TGTGCCAGCAGTTTAGGGTACGGTACTAGCGGCACAGATACGCAGTATTTT. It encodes CASSLGYGTSGTDTQYF.

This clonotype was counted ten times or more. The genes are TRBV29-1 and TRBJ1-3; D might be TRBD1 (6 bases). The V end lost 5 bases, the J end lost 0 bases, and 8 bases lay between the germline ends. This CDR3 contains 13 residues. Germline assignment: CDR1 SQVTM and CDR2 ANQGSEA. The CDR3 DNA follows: TGCAGCGTTACAGGGAGCTCTGGAAACACCATATATTTT. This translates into CSVTGSSGNTIYF.

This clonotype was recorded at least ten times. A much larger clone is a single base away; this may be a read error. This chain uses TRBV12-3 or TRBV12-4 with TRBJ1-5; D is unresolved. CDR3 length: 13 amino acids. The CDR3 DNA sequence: TGTGCCATCAGTTACACAGAGCATCAGCCCCAGCATTTT. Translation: CAISYTEHQPQHF.

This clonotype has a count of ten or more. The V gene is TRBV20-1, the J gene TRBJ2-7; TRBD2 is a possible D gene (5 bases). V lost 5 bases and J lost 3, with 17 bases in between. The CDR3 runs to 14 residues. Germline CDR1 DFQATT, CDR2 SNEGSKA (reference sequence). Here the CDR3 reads CSAPAALSGYEQYF. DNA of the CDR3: TGCAGTGCTCCCGCGGCCCTAAGCGGCTACGAGCAGTACTTC.

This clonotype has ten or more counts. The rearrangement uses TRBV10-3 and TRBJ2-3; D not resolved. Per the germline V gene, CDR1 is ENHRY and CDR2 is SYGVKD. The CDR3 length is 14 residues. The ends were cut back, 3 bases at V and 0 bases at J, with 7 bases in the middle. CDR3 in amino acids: CAISEVSSTDTQYF. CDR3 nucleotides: TGTGCCATCAGTGAAGTATCTAGCACAGATACGCAGTATTTT.

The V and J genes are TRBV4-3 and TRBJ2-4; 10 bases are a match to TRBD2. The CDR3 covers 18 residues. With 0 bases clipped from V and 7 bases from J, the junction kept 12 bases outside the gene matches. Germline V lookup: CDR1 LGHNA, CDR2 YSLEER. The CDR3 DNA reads TGCGCCAGCAGCCAAGAGGTAGCGGGGGGATCGAAGGGGAACATTCAGTACTTC. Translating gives CASSQEVAGGSKGNIQYF.

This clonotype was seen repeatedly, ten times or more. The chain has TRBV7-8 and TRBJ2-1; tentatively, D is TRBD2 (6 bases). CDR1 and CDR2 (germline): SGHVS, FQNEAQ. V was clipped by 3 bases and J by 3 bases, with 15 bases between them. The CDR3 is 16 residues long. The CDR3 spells CASSFTTSGDYNEQFF. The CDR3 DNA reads TGTGCCAGCAGCTTCACGACTAGTGGCGACTACAATGAGCAGTTCTTC.

The CDR3 here is CASSHTSWDYEQYF. In DNA form, the CDR3 reads TGTGCCAGCAGCCACACTAGCTGGGACTACGAGCAGTACTTC. The rearrangement uses TRBV3-1 and TRBJ2-7, with TRBD2 as a possible D gene (6 bases). CDR1 LGHDT and CDR2 YNNKEL come from the germline V gene (reference sequence). The CDR3 length is 14 residues. V dropped 3 bases and J dropped 3 bases, with 12 bases sitting between them.

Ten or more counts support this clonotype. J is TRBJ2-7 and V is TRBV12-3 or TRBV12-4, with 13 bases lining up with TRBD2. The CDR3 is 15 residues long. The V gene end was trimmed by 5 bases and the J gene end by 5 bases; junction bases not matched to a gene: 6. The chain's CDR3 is CASSPRLAGGHEQYF. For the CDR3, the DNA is TGTGCCAGCAGTCCACGACTAGCGGGAGGTCACGAGCAGTACTTC.

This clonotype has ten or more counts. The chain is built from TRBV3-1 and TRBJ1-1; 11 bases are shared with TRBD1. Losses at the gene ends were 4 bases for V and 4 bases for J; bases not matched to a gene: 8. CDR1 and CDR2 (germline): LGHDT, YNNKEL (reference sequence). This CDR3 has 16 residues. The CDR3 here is CASSRGTGTGGTEAFF. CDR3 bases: TGTGCCAGCAGCCGGGGTACCGGGACAGGGGGCACTGAAGCTTTCTTT.

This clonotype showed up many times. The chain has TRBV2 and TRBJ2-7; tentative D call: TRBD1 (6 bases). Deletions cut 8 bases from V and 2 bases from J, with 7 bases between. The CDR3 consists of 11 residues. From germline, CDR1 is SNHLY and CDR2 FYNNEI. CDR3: CASQGTYEQYF. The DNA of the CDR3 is TGTGCCAGCCAGGGGACCTACGAGCAGTACTTC.

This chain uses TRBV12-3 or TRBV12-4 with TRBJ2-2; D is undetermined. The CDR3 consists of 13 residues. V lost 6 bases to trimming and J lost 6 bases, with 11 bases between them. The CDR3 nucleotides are TGTGCCAGCAGCCCGACGTCACCCGGGGAGCTGTTTTTT. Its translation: CASSPTSPGELFF.

CDR3 sequence: CASSQEPGTSGSEQFF. CDR3 DNA: TGCGCCAGCAGCCAAGAACCCGGGACTAGCGGGAGTGAGCAGTTCTTC. The genes are TRBV4-3 and TRBJ2-1; 14 bases agree with TRBD2. V trimming: 0 bases; J trimming: 9 bases; junction bases outside the gene matches: 4. CDR3 length: 16 residues. Germline V lookup: CDR1 LGHNA, CDR2 YSLEER.

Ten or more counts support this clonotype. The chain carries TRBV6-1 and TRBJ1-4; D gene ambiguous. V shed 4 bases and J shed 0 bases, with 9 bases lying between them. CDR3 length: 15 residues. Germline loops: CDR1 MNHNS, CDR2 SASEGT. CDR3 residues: CASSGYSATNEKLFF. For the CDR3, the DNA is TGTGCCAGCAGTGGATACAGTGCAACTAATGAAAAACTGTTTTTT.

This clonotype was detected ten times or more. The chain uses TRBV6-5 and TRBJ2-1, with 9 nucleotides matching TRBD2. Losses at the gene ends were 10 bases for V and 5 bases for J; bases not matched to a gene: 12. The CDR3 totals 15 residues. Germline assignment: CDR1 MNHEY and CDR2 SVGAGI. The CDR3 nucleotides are TGTGCCACGAGCGGGAGGAAGGGGTGGGACAATGAGCAGTTCTTC. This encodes CATSGRKGWDNEQFF.

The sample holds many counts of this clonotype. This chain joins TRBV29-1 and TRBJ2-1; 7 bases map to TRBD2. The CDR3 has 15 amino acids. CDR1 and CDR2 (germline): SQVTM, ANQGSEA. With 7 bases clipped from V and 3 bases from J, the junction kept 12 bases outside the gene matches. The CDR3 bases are TGCAGCGAAATGGAGAGCGGGGACCGCTACAATGAGCAGTTCTTC. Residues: CSEMESGDRYNEQFF.

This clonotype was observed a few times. CDR3 loop: CASSEDPLYGYTF. In DNA, the CDR3 is TGCGCCAGCAGCGAAGACCCACTCTATGGCTACACCTTC. The chain carries TRBV5-1 and TRBJ1-2; D unresolved. Germline assignment: CDR1 SGHRS and CDR2 YFSETQ. The V end was cut by 4 bases, the J end by 4 bases, with 11 bases between. This CDR3 contains 13 residues.